This T cell receptor (beta chain) was sequenced during a study of regulatory T cells in long-lasting Graves disease. The time point is: persistent/refractory GD, antithyroid drugs over 5 years with positive TRAb. The TCR library used RNA extracted from PBMCs. Germline V gene sequence: CDR1 MNHEY, CDR2 SMNVEV (reference sequence). With 3 bases removed from V and 0 bases from J, the gap between germline ends came to 6 bases. The CDR3 covers 13 residues. Building of the TCR beta libraries involved iRepertoire HTBI primers and Arm-PCR of CDR3 regions. TCRdb analysed the multiplex PCR reads with MiXCR anew, one entry per CDR3 protein. Of about 470,000 distinct CDR3 sequences listed, roughly 20% are singletons.

Sample: peripheral blood mononuclear cells (PBMCs), taken when the disease was refractory, from a patient treated with antithyroid drugs. The chain joins TRBV27 to TRBJ2-7; no firm D call. The receptor's source is a female donor with Graves disease. CDR3: CASSLQFSYEQYF. Here the CDR3 DNA reads TGTGCCAGCAGTTTGCAGTTCTCCTACGAGCAGTACTTC.